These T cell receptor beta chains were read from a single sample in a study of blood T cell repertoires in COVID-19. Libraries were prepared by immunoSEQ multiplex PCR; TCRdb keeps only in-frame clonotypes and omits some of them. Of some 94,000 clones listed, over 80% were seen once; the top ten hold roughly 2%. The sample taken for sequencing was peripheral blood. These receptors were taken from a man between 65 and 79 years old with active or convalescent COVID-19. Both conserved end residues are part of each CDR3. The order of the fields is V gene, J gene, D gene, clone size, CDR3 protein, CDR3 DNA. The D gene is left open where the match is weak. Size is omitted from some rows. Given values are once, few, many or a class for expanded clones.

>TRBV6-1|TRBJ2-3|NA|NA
CASSEFRADTQYF
TGTGCCAGCAGTGAATTCAGGGCAGATACGCAGTATTTT
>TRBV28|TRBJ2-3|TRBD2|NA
CASSLYIGGQRGKSTDTQYF
TGTGCCAGCAGTTTATATATAGGGGGTCAGCGGGGGAAATCCACAGATACGCAGTATTTT
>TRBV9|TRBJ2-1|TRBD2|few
CASSPGTSFYNEQFF
TGTGCCAGCAGCCCCGGGACTAGCTTTTACAATGAGCAGTTCTTC
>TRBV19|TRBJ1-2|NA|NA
CASSILGAYGYTF
TGTGCCAGTAGTATACTGGGGGCCTATGGCTACACCTTC
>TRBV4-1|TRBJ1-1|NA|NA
CASSPPRNTEAFF
TGCGCCAGCAGCCCGCCGAGAAACACTGAAGCTTTCTTT
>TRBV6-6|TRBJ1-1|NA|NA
CASSYGQLNTEAFF
TGTGCCAGCAGTTACGGGCAGTTGAACACTGAAGCTTTCTTT
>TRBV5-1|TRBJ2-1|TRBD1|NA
CASSFGDRGSRFF
TGCGCCAGCAGCTTCGGGGACAGGGGGTCGCGGTTCTTC
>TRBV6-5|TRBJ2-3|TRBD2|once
CASGTSGVPDTQYF
TGTGCCAGCGGAACTAGCGGGGTCCCAGATACGCAGTATTTT
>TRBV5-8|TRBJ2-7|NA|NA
CASSLRDTASYEQYF
TGTGCCAGCAGCCTGAGGGACACGGCCTCCTACGAGCAGTACTTC
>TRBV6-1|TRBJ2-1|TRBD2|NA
CASSERLSGGSYNEQFF
TGTGCCAGCAGTGAACGTTTGTCGGGGGGCTCCTACAATGAGCAGTTCTTC
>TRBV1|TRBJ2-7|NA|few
CTSSQRTSPIYEQYF
TGCACCAGCAGCCAAAGGACTAGCCCAATCTACGAGCAGTACTTC
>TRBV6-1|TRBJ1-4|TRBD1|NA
CASTQGAREKLFF
TGTGCCAGCACACAGGGGGCGCGAGAAAAACTGTTTTTT
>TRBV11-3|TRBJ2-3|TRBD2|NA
CASSLREDTQYF
TGTGCCAGCAGCTTGCGGGAGGATACGCAGTATTTT
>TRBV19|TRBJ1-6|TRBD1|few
CASTHASGTGGSPLHF
TGTGCCAGTACCCACGCGAGCGGGACAGGGGGATCACCCCTCCACTTT
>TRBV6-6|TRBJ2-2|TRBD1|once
CASKGTGNTGELFF
TGTGCCAGCAAGGGGACAGGGAACACCGGGGAGCTGTTTTTT
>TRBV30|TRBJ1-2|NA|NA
CAWNSGAADYGYTF
TGTGCCTGGAACTCAGGGGCCGCTGACTATGGCTACACCTTC
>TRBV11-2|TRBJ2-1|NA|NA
CASSPLWGEVDEQFF
TGTGCCAGCAGCCCTTTGTGGGGGGAGGTCGATGAGCAGTTCTTC
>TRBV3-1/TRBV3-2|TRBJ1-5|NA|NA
CASSQDGQPQHF
TGTGCCAGCAGCCAAGATGGCCAGCCCCAGCATTTT
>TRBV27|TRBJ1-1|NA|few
CASSRGNTEAFF
TGTGCCAGCAGCCGGGGGAACACTGAAGCTTTCTTT
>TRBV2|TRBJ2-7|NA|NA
CASSERGDIDEQYF
TGTGCCAGCAGTGAACGAGGGGACATTGACGAGCAGTACTTC
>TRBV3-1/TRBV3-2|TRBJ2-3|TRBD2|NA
CASSLAGGADTQYF
TGTGCCAGCAGCCTAGCGGGGGGTGCAGATACGCAGTATTTT
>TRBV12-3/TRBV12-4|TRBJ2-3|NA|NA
CASSFFSADTQYF
TGTGCCAGCAGTTTTTTTTCTGCAGATACGCAGTATTTT
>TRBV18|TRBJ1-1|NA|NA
CASSQTAEAFF
TGTGCCAGCTCACAGACAGCAGAAGCTTTCTTT
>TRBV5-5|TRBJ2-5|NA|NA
CASSRGKETQYF
TGTGCCAGCAGCCGGGGAAAGGAGACCCAGTACTTC
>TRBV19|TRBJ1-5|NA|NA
CASSITAGGAINQPQHF
TGTGCCAGTAGTATAACGGCGGGGGGGGCGATCAATCAGCCCCAGCATTTT
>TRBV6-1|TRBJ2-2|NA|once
CASSREGVRGGELFF
TGTGCCAGCAGCCGCGAGGGGGTTCGGGGCGGGGAGCTGTTTTTT
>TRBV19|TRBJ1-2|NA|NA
CASLQGEGGYTF
TGTGCCAGCCTACAGGGTGAGGGTGGCTACACCTTC
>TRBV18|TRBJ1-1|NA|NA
CASSPSRGGTNTEAFF
TGTGCCAGCTCACCCTCCCGAGGGGGAACGAACACTGAAGCTTTCTTT
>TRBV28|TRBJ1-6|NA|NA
CASNRREGNSPLHF
TGTGCCAGCAATCGCAGGGAGGGGAATTCACCCCTCCACTTT
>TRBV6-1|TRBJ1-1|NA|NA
CASSESDWEEAFF
TGTGCCAGCAGTGAAAGCGATTGGGAGGAGGCTTTCTTT
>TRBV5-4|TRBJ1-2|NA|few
CASSLYRVNYGYTF
TGTGCCAGCAGCTTGTACAGGGTAAACTATGGCTACACCTTC
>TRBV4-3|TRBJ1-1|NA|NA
CASSQEGRSSAFF
TGCGCCAGCAGCCAAGAAGGGAGATCTTCAGCTTTCTTT
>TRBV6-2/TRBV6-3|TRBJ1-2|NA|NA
CASSDPGTSYGYTF
TGTGCCAGCAGCGACCCCGGGACTTCCTATGGCTACACCTTC
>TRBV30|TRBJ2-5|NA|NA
CAWAGKQETQYF
TGTGCCTGGGCAGGAAAACAAGAGACCCAGTACTTC
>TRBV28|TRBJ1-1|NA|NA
CASSPHSLTEAFF
TGTGCCAGCAGTCCCCACAGTCTCACTGAAGCTTTCTTT
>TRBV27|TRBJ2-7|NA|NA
CASSFQGGARYEQYF
TGTGCCAGCAGTTTTCAGGGCGGGGCCCGCTACGAGCAGTACTTC
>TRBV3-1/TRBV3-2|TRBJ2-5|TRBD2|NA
CASSSGTSGVETQYF
TGTGCCAGCAGCTCCGGGACTAGCGGGGTAGAGACCCAGTACTTC
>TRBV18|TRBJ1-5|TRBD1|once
CASSLMQGQDNQPQHF
TGTGCCAGCTCACTTATGCAAGGACAGGACAATCAGCCCCAGCATTTT
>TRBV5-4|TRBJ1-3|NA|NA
CASSRDTRGNTIYF
TGTGCCAGCAGCAGAGACACTCGCGGAAACACCATATATTTT
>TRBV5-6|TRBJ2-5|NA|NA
CASSRGQETQYF
TGTGCCAGCAGCCGCGGACAAGAGACCCAGTACTTC
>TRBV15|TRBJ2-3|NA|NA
CATSRVLLSTDTQYF
TGTGCCACCAGCAGAGTCCTACTTAGCACAGATACGCAGTATTTT
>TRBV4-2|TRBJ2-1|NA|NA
CASSYNLDRNEQFF
TGTGCCAGCAGCTACAACCTCGATCGCAATGAGCAGTTCTTC
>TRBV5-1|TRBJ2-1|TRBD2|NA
CASSLRRGGGNEQFF
TGCGCCAGCAGCTTGCGACGGGGGGGAGGTAATGAGCAGTTCTTC
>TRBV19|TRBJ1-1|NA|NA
CASSVGAQGLITGAFF
TGTGCCAGTAGTGTGGGGGCGCAGGGACTAATAACGGGAGCTTTCTTT
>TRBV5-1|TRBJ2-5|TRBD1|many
CASSLDTGGTETQYF
TGCGCCAGCAGCTTGGATACAGGGGGTACGGAGACCCAGTACTTC
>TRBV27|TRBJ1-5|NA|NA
CASSQGQHSNQPQHF
TGTGCCAGCAGTCAGGGCCAGCATAGCAATCAGCCCCAGCATTTT
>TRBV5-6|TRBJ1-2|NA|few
CASSLGGYSNYGYTF
TGTGCCAGCAGCTTGGGAGGCTATTCTAACTATGGCTACACCTTC
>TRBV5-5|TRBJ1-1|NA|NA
CASSRNTGKGTEAFF
TGTGCCAGCAGCCGAAATACAGGGAAGGGCACTGAAGCTTTCTTT
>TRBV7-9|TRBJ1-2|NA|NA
CASSLAYYGYTF
TGTGCCAGCAGCTTAGCCTACTATGGCTACACCTTC
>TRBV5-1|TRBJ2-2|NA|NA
CASSLTSPGELFF
TGCGCCAGCAGCTTGACTAGCCCCGGGGAGCTGTTTTTT
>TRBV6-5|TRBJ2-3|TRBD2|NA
CASSPAGVLNTQYF
TGTGCCAGCAGCCCAGCGGGGGTCCTCAATACGCAGTATTTT
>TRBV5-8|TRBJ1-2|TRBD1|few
CASSEQRGRGGYTF
TGTGCCAGCAGCGAGCAAAGGGGGCGGGGAGGCTACACCTTC
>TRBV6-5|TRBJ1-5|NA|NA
CASSAELFGQPQHF
TGTGCCAGCAGCGCCGAGCTATTCGGTCAGCCCCAGCATTTT
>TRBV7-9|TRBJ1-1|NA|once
CASRIWGGGAYTEAFF
TGTGCCAGCAGAATATGGGGAGGAGGGGCGTACACTGAAGCTTTCTTT
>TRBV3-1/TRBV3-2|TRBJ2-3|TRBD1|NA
CASSQGTATGLTDTQYF
TGTGCCAGCAGCCAAGGGACCGCGACAGGGCTGACAGATACGCAGTATTTT